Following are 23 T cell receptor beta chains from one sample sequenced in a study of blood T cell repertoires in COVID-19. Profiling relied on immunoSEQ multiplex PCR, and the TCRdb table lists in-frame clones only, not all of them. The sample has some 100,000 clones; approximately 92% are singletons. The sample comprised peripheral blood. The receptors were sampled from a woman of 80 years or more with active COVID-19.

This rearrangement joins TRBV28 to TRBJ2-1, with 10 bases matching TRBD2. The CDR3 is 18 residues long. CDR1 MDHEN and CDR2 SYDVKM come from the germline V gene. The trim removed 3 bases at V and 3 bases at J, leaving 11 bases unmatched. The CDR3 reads CASSLSSGRARDYNEQFF. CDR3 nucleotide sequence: TGTGCCAGCAGTTTGTCTAGCGGGAGAGCTCGGGACTACAATGAGCAGTTCTTC.

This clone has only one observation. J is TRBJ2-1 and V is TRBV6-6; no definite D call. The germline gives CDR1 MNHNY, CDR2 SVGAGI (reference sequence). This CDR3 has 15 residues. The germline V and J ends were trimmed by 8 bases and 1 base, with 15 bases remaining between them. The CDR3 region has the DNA TGTGCCAGCGTACCGACTGGCGGATCCTACAATGAGCAGTTCTTC. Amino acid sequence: CASVPTGGSYNEQFF.

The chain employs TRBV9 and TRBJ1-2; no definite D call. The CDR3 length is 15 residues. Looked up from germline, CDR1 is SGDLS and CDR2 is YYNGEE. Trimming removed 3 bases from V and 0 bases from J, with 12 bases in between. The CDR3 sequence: CASSAFSVTNYGYTF. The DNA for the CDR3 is TGTGCCAGCAGCGCCTTCTCGGTGACTAACTATGGCTACACCTTC.

The CDR3 spells CARTVTGTGSIYTF. The CDR3 DNA follows: TGTGCCAGAACCGTCACCGGGACAGGGTCGATCTACACCTTC. The chain is built from TRBV2 and TRBJ1-2; TRBD1 matches 9 bases. Per the germline V gene, CDR1 is SNHLY and CDR2 is FYNNEI. This CDR3 comprises 14 residues. The V gene end was trimmed by 9 bases and the J gene end by 10 bases; junction bases not matched to a gene: 15.

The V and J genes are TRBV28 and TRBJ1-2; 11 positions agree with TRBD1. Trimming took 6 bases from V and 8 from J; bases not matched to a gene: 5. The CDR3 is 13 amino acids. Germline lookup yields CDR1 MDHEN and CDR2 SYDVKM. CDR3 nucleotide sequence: TGTGCCAGCAGCGGGGGACAGGGGGTCGGCTACACCTTC. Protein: CASSGGQGVGYTF.

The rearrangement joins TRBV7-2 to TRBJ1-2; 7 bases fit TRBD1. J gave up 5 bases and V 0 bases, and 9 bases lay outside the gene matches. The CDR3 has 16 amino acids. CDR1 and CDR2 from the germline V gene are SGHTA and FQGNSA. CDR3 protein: CASSLARRGQGYGYTF. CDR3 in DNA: TGTGCCAGCAGCTTAGCTAGGAGGGGGCAGGGATATGGCTACACCTTC. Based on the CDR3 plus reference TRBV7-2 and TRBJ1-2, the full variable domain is GAGVSQSPSNKVTEKGKDVELRCDPISGHTALYWYRQSLGQGLEFLIYFQGNSAPDKSGLPSDRFSAERTGGSVSTLTIQRTQQEDSAVYLCASSLARRGQGYGYTFGSGTRLTVV.

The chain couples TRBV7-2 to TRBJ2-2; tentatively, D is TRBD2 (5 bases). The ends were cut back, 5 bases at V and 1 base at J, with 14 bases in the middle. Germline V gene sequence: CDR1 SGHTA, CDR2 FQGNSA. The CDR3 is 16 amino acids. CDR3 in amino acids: CASSPSGTGNTGELFF. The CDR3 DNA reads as TGTGCCAGCAGCCCCTCGGGAACTGGGAACACCGGGGAGCTGTTTTTT.

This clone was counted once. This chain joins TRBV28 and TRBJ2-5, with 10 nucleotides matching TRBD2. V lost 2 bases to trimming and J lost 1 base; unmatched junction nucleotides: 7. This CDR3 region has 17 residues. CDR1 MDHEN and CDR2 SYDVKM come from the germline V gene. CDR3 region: CASSLAPRTSGQETQYF. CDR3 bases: TGTGCCAGCAGTTTAGCTCCCCGGACTAGCGGCCAAGAGACCCAGTACTTC.

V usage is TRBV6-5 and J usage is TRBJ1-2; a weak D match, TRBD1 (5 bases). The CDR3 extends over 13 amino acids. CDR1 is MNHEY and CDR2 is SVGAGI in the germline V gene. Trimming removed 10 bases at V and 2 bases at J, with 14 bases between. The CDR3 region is CATRGGVNYGYTF. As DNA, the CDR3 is TGTGCCACTCGGGGGGGGGTGAACTATGGCTACACCTTC.

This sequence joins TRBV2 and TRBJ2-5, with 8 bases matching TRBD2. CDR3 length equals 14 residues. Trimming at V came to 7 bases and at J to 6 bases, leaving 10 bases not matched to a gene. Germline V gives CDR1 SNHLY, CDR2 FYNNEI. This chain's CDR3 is CASTLAGGGKTQYF. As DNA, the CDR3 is TGTGCCAGCACCCTTGCGGGGGGTGGGAAGACCCAGTACTTC.

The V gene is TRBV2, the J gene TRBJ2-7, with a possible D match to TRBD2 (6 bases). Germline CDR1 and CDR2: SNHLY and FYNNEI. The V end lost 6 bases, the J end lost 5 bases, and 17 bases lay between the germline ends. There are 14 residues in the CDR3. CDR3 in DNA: TGTGCCAGCAGCCACCGGGTCCCGGGGGACGAGCAGTACTTC. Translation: CASSHRVPGDEQYF.

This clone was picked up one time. The DNA for the CDR3 is TGTGCCAGCAGCTTAACAGGGGGTGGCTACACCTTC. Encoded protein: CASSLTGGGYTF. The chain uses TRBV7-8 and TRBJ1-2; 8 bases match TRBD1. CDR1 and CDR2 from the germline V gene are SGHVS and FQNEAQ. The CDR3 sequence is 12 residues long. V was pared by 2 bases and J by 7 bases, with 0 bases of the junction left unmatched.

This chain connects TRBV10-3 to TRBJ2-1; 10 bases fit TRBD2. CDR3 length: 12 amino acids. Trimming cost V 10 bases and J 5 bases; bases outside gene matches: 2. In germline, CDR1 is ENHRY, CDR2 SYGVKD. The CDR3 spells CANGLADNEQFF. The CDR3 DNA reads TGTGCCAACGGACTAGCGGACAATGAGCAGTTCTTC.

In DNA, the CDR3 is TGTGCCAGCAGCCAATCCCGGACTAGCGGGTGGTACAATGAGCAGTTCTTC. Translating gives CASSQSRTSGWYNEQFF. The chain is built from TRBV16 and TRBJ2-1; 11 nucleotides match TRBD2. This CDR3 has 17 residues. Trimming cost V 0 bases and J 4 bases; bases outside gene matches: 5. Germline V gene data show CDR1 as KGHSY and CDR2 as FQNENV.

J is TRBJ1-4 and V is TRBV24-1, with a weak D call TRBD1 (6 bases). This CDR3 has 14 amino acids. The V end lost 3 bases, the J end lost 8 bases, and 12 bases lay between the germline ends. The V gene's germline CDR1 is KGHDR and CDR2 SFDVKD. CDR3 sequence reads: CATSDTGGEEKLFF. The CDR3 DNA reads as TGTGCCACCAGTGATACTGGGGGCGAGGAAAAACTGTTTTTT.

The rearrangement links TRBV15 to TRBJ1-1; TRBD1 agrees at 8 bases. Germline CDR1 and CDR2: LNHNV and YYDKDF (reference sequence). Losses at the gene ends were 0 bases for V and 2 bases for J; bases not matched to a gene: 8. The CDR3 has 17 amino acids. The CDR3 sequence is CATSRDSGTGPNTEAFF. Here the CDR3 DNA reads TGTGCCACCAGCAGAGATTCTGGGACAGGCCCTAACACTGAAGCTTTCTTT.

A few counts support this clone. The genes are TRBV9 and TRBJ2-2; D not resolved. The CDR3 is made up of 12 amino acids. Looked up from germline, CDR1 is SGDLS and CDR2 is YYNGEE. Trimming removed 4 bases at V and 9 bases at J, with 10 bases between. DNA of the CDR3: TGTGCCAGCAGCCCTTCAGGCCGGGAGCTGTTTTTT. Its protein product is CASSPSGRELFF.

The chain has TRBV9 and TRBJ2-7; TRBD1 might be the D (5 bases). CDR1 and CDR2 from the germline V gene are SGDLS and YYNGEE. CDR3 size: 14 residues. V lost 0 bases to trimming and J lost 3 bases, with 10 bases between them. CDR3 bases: TGTGCCAGCAGCGTAGAAGGTGACAGCTACGAGCAGTACTTC. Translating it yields CASSVEGDSYEQYF.

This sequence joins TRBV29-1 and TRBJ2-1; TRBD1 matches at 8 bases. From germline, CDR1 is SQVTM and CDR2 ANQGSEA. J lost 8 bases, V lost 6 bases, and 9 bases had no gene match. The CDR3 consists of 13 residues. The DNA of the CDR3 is TGCAGCGTGGCAGCAGGACAGGGCTATGAGCAGTTCTTC. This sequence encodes CSVAAGQGYEQFF.

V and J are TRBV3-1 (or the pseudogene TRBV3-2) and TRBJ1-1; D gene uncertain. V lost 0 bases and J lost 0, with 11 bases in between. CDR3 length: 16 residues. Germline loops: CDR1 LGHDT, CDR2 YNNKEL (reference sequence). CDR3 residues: CASSQDRGRLNTEAFF. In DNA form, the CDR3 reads TGTGCCAGCAGCCAAGATAGAGGCCGCTTGAACACTGAAGCTTTCTTT.

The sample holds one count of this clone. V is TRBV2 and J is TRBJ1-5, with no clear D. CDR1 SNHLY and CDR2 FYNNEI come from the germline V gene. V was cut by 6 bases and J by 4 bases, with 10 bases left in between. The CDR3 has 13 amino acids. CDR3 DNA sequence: TGTGCCAGCAGCCCCGTAACTAATCAGCCCCAGCATTTT. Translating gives CASSPVTNQPQHF.

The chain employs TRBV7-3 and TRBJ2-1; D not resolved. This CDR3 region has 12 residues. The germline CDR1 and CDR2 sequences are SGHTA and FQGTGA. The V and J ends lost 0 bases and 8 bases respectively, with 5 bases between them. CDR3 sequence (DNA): TGTGCCAGCAGCTTAACGCGAGATGAGCAGTTCTTC. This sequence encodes CASSLTRDEQFF.

As DNA, the CDR3 is TGCGCCAGCAACCCTACAGTCGGGGCCAACGTCCTGACTTTC. This codes for CASNPTVGANVLTF. V is TRBV5-1 and J is TRBJ2-6, with D uncertain. There are 14 residues in the CDR3. Trimming removed 6 bases at V and 4 bases at J, with 11 bases between. Germline lookup yields CDR1 SGHRS and CDR2 YFSETQ.